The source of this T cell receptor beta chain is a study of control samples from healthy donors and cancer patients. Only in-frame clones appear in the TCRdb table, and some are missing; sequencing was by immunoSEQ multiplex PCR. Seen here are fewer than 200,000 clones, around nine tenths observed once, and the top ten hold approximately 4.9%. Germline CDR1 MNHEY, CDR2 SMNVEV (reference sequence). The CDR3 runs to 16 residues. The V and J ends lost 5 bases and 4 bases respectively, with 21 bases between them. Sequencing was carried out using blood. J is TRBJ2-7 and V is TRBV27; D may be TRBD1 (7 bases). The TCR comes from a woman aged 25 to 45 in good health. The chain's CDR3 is CASSPRGQEAGYEQYF. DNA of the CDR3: TGTGCCAGCAGTCCACGCGGACAGGAGGCGGGATACGAGCAGTACTTC.